This is a list of T cell receptor beta chains from one sample in a study of blood T cell repertoires in COVID-19. Libraries were prepared by immunoSEQ multiplex PCR; TCRdb keeps only in-frame clonotypes and omits some of them. The table shows about 150,000 clones, with roughly 88% occurring only once. Material for sequencing was peripheral blood. The receptors come from a woman between 50 and 59 years old with acute or convalescent COVID-19. Both conserved end residues are part of each CDR3. The order of the fields is D gene, V gene, J gene, clone size, CDR3 protein, CDR3 DNA. The D gene is left open where the match is weak. Part of the rows lack a size; the others show once, few, many or a class for expanded clones.

D: .
V: TRBV3-1/TRBV3-2
J: TRBJ1-1
size: .
CDR3: CASSQVQGNTEAFF
DNA: TGTGCCAGCAGCCAAGTCCAGGGGAACACTGAAGCTTTCTTT

D: .
V: TRBV18
J: TRBJ1-6
size: few
CDR3: CASSPADRSSPLHF
DNA: TGTGCCAGCTCACCGGCCGACAGGAGCTCACCCCTCCACTTT

D: .
V: TRBV6-2/TRBV6-3
J: TRBJ1-1
size: once
CDR3: CASSFTVNTEAFF
DNA: TGTGCCAGCAGCTTCACAGTTAACACTGAAGCTTTCTTT

D: TRBD2
V: TRBV5-1
J: TRBJ2-1
size: .
CDR3: CASSLELAGLYNEQFF
DNA: TGCGCCAGCAGCCTCGAACTAGCGGGGCTCTACAATGAGCAGTTCTTC

D: .
V: TRBV5-1
J: TRBJ2-7
size: .
CDR3: CASSLDIRRATYEQYF
DNA: TGCGCCAGCAGCTTGGACATCAGGCGGGCGACCTACGAGCAGTACTTC

D: .
V: TRBV5-1
J: TRBJ1-3
size: .
CDR3: CASSGGSSGNTIYF
DNA: TGCGCCAGCAGCGGCGGAAGCTCTGGAAACACCATATATTTT

D: .
V: TRBV9
J: TRBJ2-1
size: .
CDR3: CASSALTRNNEQFF
DNA: TGTGCCAGCAGCGCCCTGACTCGGAACAATGAGCAGTTCTTC

D: .
V: TRBV27
J: TRBJ2-6
size: .
CDR3: CASSPLSVSIFSGANVLTF
DNA: TGTGCCAGCAGTCCGCTGTCGGTGAGCATCTTCTCTGGGGCCAACGTCCTGACTTTC

D: .
V: TRBV10-2
J: TRBJ1-5
size: .
CDR3: CASSSTGNQPQHF
DNA: TGCGCCAGCAGCTCGACAGGTAATCAGCCCCAGCATTTT

D: TRBD2
V: TRBV15
J: TRBJ2-3
size: .
CDR3: CATSRGLAGRADTQYF
DNA: TGTGCCACCAGCAGAGGCTTAGCGGGTCGCGCAGATACGCAGTATTTT

D: .
V: TRBV15
J: TRBJ1-5
size: .
CDR3: CATSRDRGGLGQPQHF
DNA: TGTGCCACCAGCAGAGACCGGGGGGGCCTCGGGCAGCCCCAGCATTTT

D: TRBD2
V: TRBV4-2
J: TRBJ2-7
size: .
CDR3: CASSQGLAEYEQYF
DNA: TGTGCCAGCAGCCAAGGACTAGCGGAGTACGAGCAGTACTTC

D: .
V: TRBV6-5
J: TRBJ1-6
size: few
CDR3: CASSYPTVYSPLHF
DNA: TGTGCCAGCAGTTACCCGACAGTGTATTCACCCCTCCACTTT

D: TRBD1
V: TRBV3-1/TRBV3-2
J: TRBJ2-7
size: .
CDR3: CASSPRDRGAYEQYF
DNA: TGTGCCAGCAGCCCTCGGGACAGGGGGGCCTACGAGCAGTACTTC

D: TRBD1
V: TRBV28
J: TRBJ2-5
size: .
CDR3: CASSLLLGGGQGPPCQYF
DNA: TGTGCCAGCAGCCTCCTCCTCGGCGGGGGACAGGGACCCCCCTGCCAGTACTTC

D: .
V: TRBV19
J: TRBJ1-5
size: .
CDR3: CASSILQGLAEQPQHF
DNA: TGTGCCAGTAGTATACTTCAGGGGTTGGCGGAACAGCCCCAGCATTTT

D: TRBD1
V: TRBV6-5
J: TRBJ1-2
size: .
CDR3: CASRVGQNYGYTF
DNA: TGTGCCAGCAGGGTGGGACAGAACTATGGCTACACCTTC

D: TRBD1
V: TRBV20-1
J: TRBJ1-4
size: .
CDR3: CSASHRFGTGSTTNEKLFF
DNA: TGCAGTGCTAGTCATCGCTTCGGGACAGGGAGTACGACTAATGAAAAACTGTTTTTT

D: .
V: TRBV6-6
J: TRBJ1-6
size: .
CDR3: CASRQGKSPLHF
DNA: TGTGCCAGCAGACAGGGAAAGTCACCCCTCCACTTT

D: TRBD1
V: TRBV27
J: TRBJ2-7
size: once
CDR3: CAFLDRGPIYEQYF
DNA: TGTGCTTTCTTAGACAGGGGACCCATCTACGAGCAGTACTTC

D: .
V: TRBV6-2/TRBV6-3
J: TRBJ1-2
size: once
CDR3: CASSYGRGALGGYTF
DNA: TGTGCCAGCAGTTACGGACGTGGGGCCTTGGGAGGCTACACCTTC

D: TRBD2
V: TRBV7-2
J: TRBJ2-3
size: .
CDR3: CASSPFSGSADTQYF
DNA: TGTGCCAGCAGCCCCTTTAGCGGGAGTGCAGATACGCAGTATTTT

D: .
V: TRBV5-1
J: TRBJ2-3
size: .
CDR3: CASNRGGSTDTQYF
DNA: TGCGCCAGCAACCGCGGCGGGAGCACAGATACGCAGTATTTT